Listed below are T cell receptor beta chains from one sample, sequenced in a study of CXCR3-negative and CXCR3-positive naive CD8 T cells. TCRdb derives one entry per CDR3 protein from the 5' RACE reads, leaving out DNA. This table lists tens of thousands of distinct CDR3 sequences. Sequenced sample: naive CXCR3+ CD8+ T cells from blood. The source is a human donor in good health. Some clones in this sample may be carry-over from other donors' samples. Both conserved end residues are part of each CDR3. Only part of the rows carry a size: once, few, many, or a class if the clone is expanded.

>-|TRBV12-3/TRBV12-4|TRBJ2-3
CASTDTDTQYF
>medium-sized|TRBV29-1|TRBJ1-1
CSSDRGPLEAFF
>-|TRBV5-1|TRBJ2-2
CASTSWGDENTGELFF
>-|TRBV10-3|TRBJ2-5
CAISERAAVQETQYF
>-|TRBV7-8|TRBJ2-3
CASSIQVTDTQYF
>-|TRBV25-1|TRBJ1-2
CASRDTRRSFNYTF
>-|TRBV18|TRBJ1-1
CASSPTTRNTEAFF
>-|TRBV6-1|TRBJ1-5
CASSEEEGSGNQPQHF
>-|TRBV29-1|TRBJ1-2
CSVEGGPNYGYTF
>-|TRBV9|TRBJ2-2
CASSVRVFTNTGELFF
>-|TRBV29-1|TRBJ2-2
CSVEPRGSGELFF
>-|TRBV6-2/TRBV6-3|TRBJ2-1
CASSRLAGIFNEQFF
>-|TRBV19|TRBJ1-4
CASMGSAEKLFF